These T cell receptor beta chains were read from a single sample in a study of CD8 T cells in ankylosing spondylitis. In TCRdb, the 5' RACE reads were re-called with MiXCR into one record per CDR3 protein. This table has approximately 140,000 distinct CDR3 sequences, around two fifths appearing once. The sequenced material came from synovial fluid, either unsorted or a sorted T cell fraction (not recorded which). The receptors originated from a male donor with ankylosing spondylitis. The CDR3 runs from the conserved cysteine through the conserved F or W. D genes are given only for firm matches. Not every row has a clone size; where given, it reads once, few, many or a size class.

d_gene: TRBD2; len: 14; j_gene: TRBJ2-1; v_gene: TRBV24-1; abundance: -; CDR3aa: CATRRREAGDEQFF; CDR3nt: TGTGCCACCAGAAGGCGGGAGGCCGGAGATGAGCAGTTCTTC
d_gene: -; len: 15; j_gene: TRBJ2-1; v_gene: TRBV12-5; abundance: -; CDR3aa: CASGFDGVVRNEQFF; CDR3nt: TGTGCTAGTGGTTTTGATGGGGTAGTGCGCAATGAGCAGTTCTTC
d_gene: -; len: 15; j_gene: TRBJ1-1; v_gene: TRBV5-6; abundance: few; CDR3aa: CASSSRETEDTEAFF; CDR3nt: TGTGCCAGCAGCTCCCGGGAGACGGAGGACACTGAAGCTTTCTTT
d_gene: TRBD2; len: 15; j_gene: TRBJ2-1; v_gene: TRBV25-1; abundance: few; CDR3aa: CASSEWATSNDEQFF; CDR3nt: TGTGCCAGCAGTGAATGGGCGACTAGCAACGATGAGCAGTTCTTC
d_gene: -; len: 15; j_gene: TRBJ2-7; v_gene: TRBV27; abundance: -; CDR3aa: CASSLGLTGAYEQYF; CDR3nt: TGTGCCAGCAGTTTGGGCCTAACGGGAGCCTACGAGCAGTACTTC
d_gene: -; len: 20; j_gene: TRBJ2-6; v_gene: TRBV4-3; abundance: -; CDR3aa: CASSQDFLGHTSSGANVLTF; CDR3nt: TGCGCCAGCAGCCAAGACTTCCTGGGACACACATCCTCTGGGGCCAACGTCCTGACTTTC
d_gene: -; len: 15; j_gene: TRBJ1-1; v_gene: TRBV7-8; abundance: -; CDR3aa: CASSLSRPGDTEAFF; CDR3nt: TGTGCCAGCAGCTTATCAAGGCCGGGTGACACTGAAGCTTTCTTT
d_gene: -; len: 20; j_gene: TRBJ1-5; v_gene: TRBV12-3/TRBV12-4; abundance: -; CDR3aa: CASSLTPHLPRQADEQPQHF; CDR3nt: TGTGCCAGCAGTTTAACCCCCCACTTACCACGACAGGCTGACGAGCAGCCCCAGCATTTT
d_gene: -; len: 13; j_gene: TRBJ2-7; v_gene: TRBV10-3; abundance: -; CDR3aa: CAINRELMGEQYF; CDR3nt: TGTGCCATCAATAGGGAGTTGATGGGCGAGCAGTACTTC
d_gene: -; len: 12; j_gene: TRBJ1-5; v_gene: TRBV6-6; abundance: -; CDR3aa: CASSYVGQPQHF; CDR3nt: TGTGCCAGCAGTTACGTAGGTCAGCCCCAGCATTTT
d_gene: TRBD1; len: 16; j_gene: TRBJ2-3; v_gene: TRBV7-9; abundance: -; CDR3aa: CASSFPGQWVEGTQYF; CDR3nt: TGTGCCAGCAGCTTCCCGGGACAGTGGGTTGAGGGTACGCAGTATTTT
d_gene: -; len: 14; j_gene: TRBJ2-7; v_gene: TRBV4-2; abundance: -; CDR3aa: CASSQSTGRYEQYF; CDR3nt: TGTGCCAGCAGCCAATCGACAGGCCGCTACGAGCAGTACTTC
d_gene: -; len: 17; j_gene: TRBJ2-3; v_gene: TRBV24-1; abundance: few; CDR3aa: CATSDLAGSASTDTQYF; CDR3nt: TGTGCCACCAGTGATTTGGCGGGGAGTGCTAGCACAGATACGCAGTATTTT
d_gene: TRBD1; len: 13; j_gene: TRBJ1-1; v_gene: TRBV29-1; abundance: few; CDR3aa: CSVLGGAWPEAFF; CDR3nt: TGCAGCGTTCTAGGGGGCGCGTGGCCTGAAGCTTTCTTT
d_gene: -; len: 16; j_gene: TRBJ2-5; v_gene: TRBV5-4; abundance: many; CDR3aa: CASSPSPSAPQETQYF; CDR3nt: TGTGCCAGCAGCCCGTCGCCTAGCGCACCTCAAGAGACCCAGTACTTC
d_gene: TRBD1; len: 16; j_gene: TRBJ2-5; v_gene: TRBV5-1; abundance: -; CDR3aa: CASSFWWDRGQETQYF; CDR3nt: TGCGCCAGCAGCTTCTGGTGGGACAGGGGGCAAGAGACCCAGTACTTC
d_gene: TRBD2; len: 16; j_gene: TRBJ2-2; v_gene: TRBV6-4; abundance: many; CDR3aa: CASSDSGRGGTGELFF; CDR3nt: TGTGCCAGCAGTGACTCAGGGCGCGGGGGCACCGGGGAGCTGTTTTTT
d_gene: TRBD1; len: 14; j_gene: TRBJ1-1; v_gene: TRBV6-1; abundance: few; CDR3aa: CASSPRTGRMGAFF; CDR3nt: TGTGCCAGCAGTCCAAGGACAGGCCGGATGGGGGCTTTCTTT
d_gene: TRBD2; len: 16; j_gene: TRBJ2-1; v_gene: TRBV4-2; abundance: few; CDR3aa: CASSATYGTTSNEQFF; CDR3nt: TGTGCCAGCAGCGCAACGTACGGGACTACCTCCAATGAGCAGTTCTTC
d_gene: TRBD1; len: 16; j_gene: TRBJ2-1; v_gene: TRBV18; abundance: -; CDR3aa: CASSPHWDRGYNEQFF; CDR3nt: TGTGCCAGCTCACCACATTGGGACAGGGGATACAATGAGCAGTTCTTC
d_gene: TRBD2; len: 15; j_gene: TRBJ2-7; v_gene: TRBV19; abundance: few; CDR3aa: CASSIGGTSFYEQYF; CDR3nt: TGTGCCAGTAGTATAGGGGGGACTAGTTTCTACGAGCAGTACTTC
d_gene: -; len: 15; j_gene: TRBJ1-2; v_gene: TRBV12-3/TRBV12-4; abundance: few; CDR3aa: CASSLLEGVVDGYTF; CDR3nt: TGTGCCAGCAGTTTACTCGAGGGGGTAGTGGATGGCTACACCTTC
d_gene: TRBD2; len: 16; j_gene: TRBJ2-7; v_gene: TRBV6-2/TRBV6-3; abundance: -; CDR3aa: CASSSTPLERGYEQYF; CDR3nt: TGTGCCAGCAGTTCCACACCCCTTGAGCGGGGCTACGAGCAGTACTTC
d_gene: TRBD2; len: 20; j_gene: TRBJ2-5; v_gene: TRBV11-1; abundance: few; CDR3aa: CASSFKRGQHVSLYQETQYF; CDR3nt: TGTGCCAGCAGCTTTAAGCGGGGCCAGCACGTCTCCCTGTACCAAGAGACCCAGTACTTC
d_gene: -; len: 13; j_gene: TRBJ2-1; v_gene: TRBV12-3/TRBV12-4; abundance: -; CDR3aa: CASSTGTYNEQFF; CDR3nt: TGTGCCAGCAGCACCGGGACCTACAATGAGCAGTTCTTC
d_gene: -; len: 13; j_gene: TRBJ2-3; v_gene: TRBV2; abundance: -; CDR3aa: CASRGVDADTQYF; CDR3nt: TGTGCCAGCAGGGGAGTTGATGCAGATACGCAGTATTTT
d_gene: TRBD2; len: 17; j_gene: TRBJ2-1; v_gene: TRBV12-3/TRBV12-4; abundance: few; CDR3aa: CASSLVNGLAPFNEQFF; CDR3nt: TGTGCCAGCAGTTTAGTAAACGGACTAGCACCATTCAATGAGCAGTTCTTC
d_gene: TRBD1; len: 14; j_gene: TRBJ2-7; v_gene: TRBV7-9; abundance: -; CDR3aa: CASSLDTGVDEQYF; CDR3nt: TGTGCCAGCAGCTTAGATACAGGGGTCGACGAGCAGTACTTC
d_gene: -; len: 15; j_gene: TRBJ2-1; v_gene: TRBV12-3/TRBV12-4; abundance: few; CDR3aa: CASSFFGRLNNEQFF; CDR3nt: TGTGCCAGCAGTTTCTTCGGGAGACTCAACAATGAGCAGTTCTTC
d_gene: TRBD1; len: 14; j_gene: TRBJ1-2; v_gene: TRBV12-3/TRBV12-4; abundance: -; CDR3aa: CASSRGTEAYGYTF; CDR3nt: TGTGCCAGCAGCCGGGGGACAGAGGCCTATGGCTACACCTTC
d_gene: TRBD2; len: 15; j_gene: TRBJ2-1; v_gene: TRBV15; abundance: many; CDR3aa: CATSRERGGYNEQFF; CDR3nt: TGTGCCACCAGCAGAGAGCGGGGGGGCTACAATGAGCAGTTCTTC
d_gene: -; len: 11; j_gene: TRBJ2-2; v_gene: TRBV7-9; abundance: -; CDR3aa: CASSLAGELFF; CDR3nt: TGTGCCAGCAGCTTAGCTGGGGAGCTGTTTTTT
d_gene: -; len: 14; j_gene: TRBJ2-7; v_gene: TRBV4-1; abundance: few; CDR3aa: CASSQDGVNYEQYF; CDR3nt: TGCGCCAGCAGCCAAGATGGCGTTAACTACGAGCAGTACTTC
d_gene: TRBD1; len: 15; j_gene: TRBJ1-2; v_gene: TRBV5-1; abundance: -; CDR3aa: CASSLPDRACCGYTF; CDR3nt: TGCGCCAGCAGTCTTCCCGACAGGGCTTGTTGTGGCTACACCTTC
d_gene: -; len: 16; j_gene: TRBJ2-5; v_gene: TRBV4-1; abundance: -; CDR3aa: CASSQANGQRGETQYF; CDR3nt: TGCGCCAGCAGCCAGGCGAATGGACAGAGGGGAGAGACCCAGTACTTC
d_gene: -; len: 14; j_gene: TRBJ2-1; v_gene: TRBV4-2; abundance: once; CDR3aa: CASSLRKLYNEQFF; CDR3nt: TGTGCCAGCAGCCTTCGAAAATTATACAATGAGCAGTTCTTC
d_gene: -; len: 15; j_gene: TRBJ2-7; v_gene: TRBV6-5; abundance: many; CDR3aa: CASSYSNAGDHEQYF; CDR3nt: TGTGCCAGCAGTTACTCGAATGCAGGGGACCACGAGCAGTACTTC
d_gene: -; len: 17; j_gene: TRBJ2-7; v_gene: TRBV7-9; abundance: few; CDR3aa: CASSLAPGTDSPYEQYF; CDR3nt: TGTGCCAGCAGCTTAGCACCAGGGACGGACAGTCCTTACGAGCAGTACTTC
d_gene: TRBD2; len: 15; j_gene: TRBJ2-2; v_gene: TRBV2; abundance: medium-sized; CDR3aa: CAIFSGRADTGELFF; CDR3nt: TGTGCCATATTTAGCGGGAGGGCCGACACCGGGGAGCTGTTTTTT
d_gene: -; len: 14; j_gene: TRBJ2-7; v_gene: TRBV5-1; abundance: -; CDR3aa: CASSLVGRHYEQYF; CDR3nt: TGCGCCAGCAGCTTGGTAGGACGACATTACGAGCAGTACTTC
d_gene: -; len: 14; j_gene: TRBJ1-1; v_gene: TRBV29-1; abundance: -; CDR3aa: CSVEDGTAITEAFF; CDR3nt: TGCAGCGTTGAAGATGGGACGGCTATCACTGAAGCTTTCTTT